This T cell receptor beta chain was retrieved from a study of beta chain features in type 1 diabetes. Study-wide points: Shorter templates may be favored by PCR, equally so in patients and controls. High TCR expression in some cells could lead to their over-representation in cDNA sequencing.

This clone appeared a few times. Its specificity is not known. CD45RO/CCR7/CD25/CD127/CD95/CD27 staining was used to isolate CD4+ naive, central memory, regulatory and stem cell-like memory cells by sorting. The purity of all sorted populations exceeded 95%. Every bit of the isolated RNA underwent reverse transcription, so sequencing read expressed TCRB transcripts. Assay used: immunoSEQ multiplex PCR; TCRdb lists only in-frame clones, some missing. The data show 300,000 to 350,000 clones, 11% to 15% seen once. The germline V gene has CDR1 KGHSH and CDR2 LQKENI. The CDR3 is 16 residues long. The V segment lost 1 base and the J segment 7 bases; nucleotides outside the gene matches: 6.

The specimen was central memory CD4+ T cells from blood. The chain carries TRBV18 and TRBJ2-1, with 11 nucleotides matching TRBD2. The sequence was collected from a man aged 30 to 45 in good health. The CDR3 loop is CASSPLASGRSNEQFF. CDR3 nucleotides: TGTGCCAGCTCACCACTAGCTAGCGGGAGGAGTAATGAGCAGTTCTTC. Full variable domain (missing parts from reference TRBV18 and TRBJ2-1): NAGVMQNPRHLVRRRGQEARLRCSPMKGHSHVYWYRQLPEEGLKFMVYLQKENIIDESGMPKERFSAEFPKEGPSILRIQQVVRGDSAAYFCASSPLASGRSNEQFFGPGTRLTVL.